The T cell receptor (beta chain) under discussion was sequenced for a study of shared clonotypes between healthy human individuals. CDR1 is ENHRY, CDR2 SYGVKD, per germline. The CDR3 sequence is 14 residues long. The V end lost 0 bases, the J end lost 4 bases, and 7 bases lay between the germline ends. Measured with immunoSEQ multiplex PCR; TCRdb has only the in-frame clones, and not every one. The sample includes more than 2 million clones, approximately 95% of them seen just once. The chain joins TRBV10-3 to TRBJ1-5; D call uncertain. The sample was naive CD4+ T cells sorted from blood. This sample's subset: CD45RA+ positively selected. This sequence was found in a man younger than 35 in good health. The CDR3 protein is CAISESEANQPQHF. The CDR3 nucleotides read TGTGCCATCAGTGAGTCGGAGGCGAATCAGCCCCAGCATTTT.